What follows are 9 T cell receptor beta chains derived from one specimen sequenced in a study of a mutant IDH1 vaccine in newly diagnosed glioma. Here immunoSEQ multiplex PCR was the method, and the copy in TCRdb shows in-frame clones only, minus some. The sample yields some 60,000 clones, 90% seen once. The time point denotes: week 5, during vaccination. All doses held 300 ug of mutant IDH1 20-mer peptide, with topical imiquimod. No antigen has been assigned to these receptors. The input for sequencing was PBMCs, taken from a glioma patient whose treatment included an IDH1 peptide vaccine. The receptors here all came from a woman between 40 and 55 years old with glioma.

The rearrangement uses TRBV2 and TRBJ2-7, with D uncertain. V lost 9 bases to trimming and J lost 2 bases, with 17 bases between them. Germline V gene data show CDR1 as SNHLY and CDR2 as FYNNEI. This CDR3 is built from 14 residues. CDR3 amino acids: CASQSLSGTYEQYF. The CDR3 nucleotides read TGTGCCAGTCAGTCCTTATCCGGCACCTACGAGCAGTACTTC.

This clone was detected a few times. This chain connects TRBV5-1 to TRBJ2-7; D possibly corresponds to TRBD2 (5 bases). The V gene's germline CDR1 is SGHRS and CDR2 YFSETQ. The CDR3 has 16 amino acids. V was cut by 0 bases and J by 0 bases, with 13 bases left in between. The CDR3 region is CASSLDPSTSSYEQYF. As DNA, the CDR3 is TGCGCCAGCAGCTTGGACCCTAGCACCAGCTCCTACGAGCAGTACTTC.

There are a few counts of this clone. The rearrangement uses TRBV19 and TRBJ2-3, with 9 bases fitting TRBD1. The ends lost 9 bases at V and 8 bases at J; junction bases unmatched: 3. Germline V gene lookup returns CDR1 LNHDA and CDR2 SQIVND (reference sequence). The CDR3 has 11 amino acids. In DNA form, the CDR3 reads TGTGCCAGCAGACAGGGGGTTACGCAGTATTTT. Encoded protein: CASRQGVTQYF.

The genes are TRBV28 and TRBJ1-4; D not certain. CDR3 length: 13 amino acids. Germline loops: CDR1 MDHEN, CDR2 SYDVKM. V was clipped by 3 bases and J by 5 bases, with 7 bases between them. The CDR3 DNA is TGTGCCAGCAGTTTGTCCGGGAATGAAAAACTGTTTTTT. Translation gives CASSLSGNEKLFF.

The chain employs TRBV30 and TRBJ1-5, with D perhaps matching TRBD1 (5 bases). Germline CDR1 GTSNPN, CDR2 SVGIG (reference sequence). Deletions cut 2 bases from V and 6 bases from J, with 20 bases between. CDR3 length equals 16 residues. CDR3 protein: CAWSFRGESSSQPQHF. The CDR3 nucleotides read TGTGCCTGGAGTTTTCGGGGGGAGTCGTCAAGTCAGCCCCAGCATTTT.

The CDR3 bases are TGTGCCAGCAGACCATTGACAGGGGGTGGCTATGGCTACACCTTC. This translates into CASRPLTGGGYGYTF. The V gene is TRBV7-8, the J gene TRBJ1-2, with 9 nucleotides matching TRBD1. Germline-derived CDR1 and CDR2 are SGHVS and FQNEAQ. This CDR3 has 15 amino acids. With V trimmed by 6 bases and J by 4 bases, 9 bases remained unmatched.

The rearrangement links TRBV5-5 to TRBJ2-7; D possibly matches TRBD1 or TRBD2 (5 bases each). V was shortened by 0 bases and J by 8 bases, with 15 bases between the two germline ends. Germline CDR1 and CDR2: SGHKS and YYEKEE (reference sequence). The CDR3 consists of 14 residues. The chain's CDR3 is CASSLERRKGQQYF. In nucleotides, the CDR3 is TGTGCCAGCAGCTTGGAGAGGAGAAAGGGACAGCAGTACTTC.

This clone came up once. The chain has TRBV7-8 and TRBJ1-1, with D perhaps TRBD1 (5 bases). In germline, CDR1 is SGHVS, CDR2 FQNEAQ. The CDR3 runs to 14 residues. Trimming took 5 bases from V and 5 from J, leaving 15 bases between them. The CDR3 loop reads CASSPRWDLTEAFF. The CDR3 nucleotides are TGTGCCAGCAGCCCGCGGTGGGACTTAACTGAAGCTTTCTTT.

This clone has only one observation. The chain links TRBV29-1 to TRBJ2-7; 10 bases line up with TRBD1. V lost 4 bases and J lost 2; bases outside the gene matches: 2. There are 13 residues in the CDR3. Germline V gene lookup returns CDR1 SQVTM and CDR2 ANQGSEA. CDR3 DNA: TGCAGCGTTGGAGACAGGGGGCCCTACGAGCAGTACTTC. Protein: CSVGDRGPYEQYF.